This T cell receptor beta chain was documented in a study of CD8+ T cells in alopecia areata. Reverse transcription of extracted RNA yielded cDNA, which provided the sequencing template. Profiled with immunoSEQ multiplex PCR; TCRdb holds only in-frame clones, not every one. Here the sample spans under 350,000 clones, 55% to 75% being singletons. Treatment given: oral pan-JAK inhibitor, 5-10 mg twice daily. This clone was seen only a few times. Germline CDR1 is ENHRY and CDR2 is SYGVKD. Trimming pared 0 bases from V and 2 bases from J, leaving 16 bases between. This CDR3 region has 17 residues. The input for sequencing was CD4+ T cells sorted from blood, taken at week 24, from a patient treated with tofacitinib. The V call is TRBV10-3, the J call TRBJ2-5; D is unclear. The clonotype originates from a human donor with alopecia areata. CDR3 protein: CAISESGLSTRQETQYF. Here the CDR3 DNA reads TGTGCCATCAGTGAGTCTGGATTGTCGACCCGGCAAGAGACCCAGTACTTC.